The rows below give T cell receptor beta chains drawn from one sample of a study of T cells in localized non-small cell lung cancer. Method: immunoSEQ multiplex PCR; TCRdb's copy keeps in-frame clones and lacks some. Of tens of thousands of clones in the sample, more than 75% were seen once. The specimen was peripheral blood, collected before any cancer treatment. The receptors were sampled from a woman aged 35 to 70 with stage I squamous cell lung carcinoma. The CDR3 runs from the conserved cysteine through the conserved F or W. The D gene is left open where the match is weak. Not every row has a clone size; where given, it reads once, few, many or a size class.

CDR3 DNA: TGTGCCAGCTCACCAATGGGGGCACAAACTGAAGCTTTCTTT
CDR3 protein: CASSPMGAQTEAFF
V gene: TRBV18
D gene: .
clone size: few
J gene: TRBJ1-1

CDR3 DNA: TGCGCCAGCAGTGTCCCCGGCCAGGGCAATCAGCCCCAGCATTTT
CDR3 protein: CASSVPGQGNQPQHF
V gene: TRBV10-1
D gene: .
clone size: .
J gene: TRBJ1-5

CDR3 DNA: TGTGCCAGCAGTGAATTAAGCAGCCTAGCGGGGGAGACCCAGTACTTC
CDR3 protein: CASSELSSLAGETQYF
V gene: TRBV25-1
D gene: TRBD2
clone size: .
J gene: TRBJ2-5

CDR3 DNA: TGTGCCAGCATGAGATCCCAGAGGACTGAAGCTTTCTTT
CDR3 protein: CASMRSQRTEAFF
V gene: TRBV5-4
D gene: .
clone size: .
J gene: TRBJ1-1

CDR3 DNA: TGTGCCAGCAGCCTAACCCCTCAGGGGGCGGCTGAAGCTTTCTTT
CDR3 protein: CASSLTPQGAAEAFF
V gene: TRBV6-6
D gene: TRBD1
clone size: .
J gene: TRBJ1-1

CDR3 DNA: TGTGCCAGCAGTTACTCGGGTACAGGGGTCGAGCAGTACTTC
CDR3 protein: CASSYSGTGVEQYF
V gene: TRBV6-5
D gene: TRBD1
clone size: .
J gene: TRBJ2-7

CDR3 DNA: TGCGCCAGCAGTGAGAATACGCGCACAGATACGCAGTATTTT
CDR3 protein: CASSENTRTDTQYF
V gene: TRBV10-1
D gene: .
clone size: .
J gene: TRBJ2-3

CDR3 DNA: TGTGCCAGCAGTGAGGCTAGGATCCTGACTTTC
CDR3 protein: CASSEARILTF
V gene: TRBV2
D gene: .
clone size: .
J gene: TRBJ2-6

CDR3 DNA: TGCGCCAGCAGCCCGGGCGCCCTCAGGAACACTGAAGCTTTCTTT
CDR3 protein: CASSPGALRNTEAFF
V gene: TRBV5-1
D gene: .
clone size: .
J gene: TRBJ1-1

CDR3 DNA: TGTGCCATCAGCTCTCAGGGATTGCGAGGCTACACCTTC
CDR3 protein: CAISSQGLRGYTF
V gene: TRBV10-3
D gene: .
clone size: .
J gene: TRBJ1-2

CDR3 DNA: TGTGCCAGCAGCCTGACTAGCTACGGGACCCAGTACTTC
CDR3 protein: CASSLTSYGTQYF
V gene: TRBV11-3
D gene: TRBD2
clone size: .
J gene: TRBJ2-5

CDR3 DNA: TGTGCCAGCACGGGCGGACCAACTAATGAAAAACTGTTTTTT
CDR3 protein: CASTGGPTNEKLFF
V gene: TRBV2
D gene: .
clone size: .
J gene: TRBJ1-4

CDR3 DNA: TGTGCCAGCAGTGTTAGCGGGGGCACAGATACGCAGTATTTT
CDR3 protein: CASSVSGGTDTQYF
V gene: TRBV2
D gene: TRBD2
clone size: .
J gene: TRBJ2-3

CDR3 DNA: TGTGCCAGCAGCTTGGTGGACAGGGTAGGAGATACGCAGTATTTT
CDR3 protein: CASSLVDRVGDTQYF
V gene: TRBV7-8
D gene: TRBD1
clone size: few
J gene: TRBJ2-3

CDR3 DNA: TGTGCCAGCAGCTTTAAGGCGGGGTCTAACTATGGCTACACCTTC
CDR3 protein: CASSFKAGSNYGYTF
V gene: TRBV5-8
D gene: .
clone size: .
J gene: TRBJ1-2

CDR3 DNA: TGTGCTAGTGGTTCGGGACTAGCGGGGGTATCTAATGAGCAGTTCTTC
CDR3 protein: CASGSGLAGVSNEQFF
V gene: TRBV12-5
D gene: TRBD2
clone size: .
J gene: TRBJ2-1

CDR3 DNA: TGCGCCAGCAGCTTGGGCGGGGCGAACACCGGGGAGCTGTTTTTT
CDR3 protein: CASSLGGANTGELFF
V gene: TRBV5-1
D gene: .
clone size: .
J gene: TRBJ2-2

CDR3 DNA: TGCGCCAGCAGTGGAAGGGGAGGAGGACTTTATAATTCACCCCTCCACTTT
CDR3 protein: CASSGRGGGLYNSPLHF
V gene: TRBV10-2
D gene: .
clone size: few
J gene: TRBJ1-6

CDR3 DNA: TGTGCCAGCAGCTTAGCGCTAAGGGAGCGGAACTATGGCTACACCTTC
CDR3 protein: CASSLALRERNYGYTF
V gene: TRBV7-2
D gene: .
clone size: .
J gene: TRBJ1-2

CDR3 DNA: TGCGCCAGCAGCGGAGGACGGCATGAAGCTTTCTTT
CDR3 protein: CASSGGRHEAFF
V gene: TRBV5-1
D gene: .
clone size: .
J gene: TRBJ1-1

CDR3 DNA: TGCGCCAGCAGCTTTGGGGCTAGCGGGTCAAGCTCCTACAATGAGCAGTTCTTC
CDR3 protein: CASSFGASGSSSYNEQFF
V gene: TRBV5-1
D gene: TRBD2
clone size: .
J gene: TRBJ2-1

CDR3 DNA: TGTGCCAGCAGTTACCCACACTCCCAGACTAAGGCGTTTTTGGCTTTCTTT
CDR3 protein: CASSYPHSQTKAFLAFF
V gene: TRBV6-7
D gene: .
clone size: .
J gene: TRBJ1-1

CDR3 DNA: TGTGCCAGCAGCTCCATCGTAAGCTCCTACAATGAGCAGTTCTTC
CDR3 protein: CASSSIVSSYNEQFF
V gene: TRBV6-5
D gene: .
clone size: .
J gene: TRBJ2-1

CDR3 DNA: TGTGCCAGCAGTGAGCAACCGGGACAGACGGTTGGCTACACCTTC
CDR3 protein: CASSEQPGQTVGYTF
V gene: TRBV6-1
D gene: TRBD1
clone size: once
J gene: TRBJ1-2

CDR3 DNA: TGTGCCAGCAGTCGACAGGGGCTGAATTCACCCCTCCACTTT
CDR3 protein: CASSRQGLNSPLHF
V gene: TRBV6-6
D gene: TRBD1
clone size: .
J gene: TRBJ1-6

CDR3 DNA: TGTGCCAGCAGGGGAGACCTGAACACTGAAGCTTTCTTT
CDR3 protein: CASRGDLNTEAFF
V gene: TRBV5-4
D gene: .
clone size: .
J gene: TRBJ1-1

CDR3 DNA: TGTGCCACCAGCAGAGACGTGAACACTGAAGCTTTCTTT
CDR3 protein: CATSRDVNTEAFF
V gene: TRBV15
D gene: .
clone size: .
J gene: TRBJ1-1

CDR3 DNA: TGTGCCACCAGCACAGGGGGCGGGGGCACTGAAGCTTTCTTT
CDR3 protein: CATSTGGGGTEAFF
V gene: TRBV15
D gene: TRBD1
clone size: .
J gene: TRBJ1-1

CDR3 DNA: TGTGCCAGCAGCTCTATTCAGGGGATCGGTCAGCCCCAGCATTTT
CDR3 protein: CASSSIQGIGQPQHF
V gene: TRBV11-2
D gene: .
clone size: .
J gene: TRBJ1-5

CDR3 DNA: TGTGCCAGCAGCCCTCCCGGGACAGAAAGGAACGAGCAGTACTTC
CDR3 protein: CASSPPGTERNEQYF
V gene: TRBV5-7
D gene: TRBD1
clone size: .
J gene: TRBJ2-7

CDR3 DNA: TGTGCCAGCAGTACGACTCCCGTCGAGTCGCAGTATTTT
CDR3 protein: CASSTTPVESQYF
V gene: TRBV2
D gene: .
clone size: once
J gene: TRBJ2-3

CDR3 DNA: TGTGCCAGTAGTGGAGGCGCTCAGCCCCAGCATTTT
CDR3 protein: CASSGGAQPQHF
V gene: TRBV19
D gene: .
clone size: .
J gene: TRBJ1-5

CDR3 DNA: TGTGCCTGGAGTTCCCGGACAGGGGGGGAAAAACTGTTTTTT
CDR3 protein: CAWSSRTGGEKLFF
V gene: TRBV30
D gene: TRBD1
clone size: .
J gene: TRBJ1-4

CDR3 DNA: TGTGCCAGCAGCCAAGGACAGGGGCTTATCTCCACTGAAGCTTTCTTT
CDR3 protein: CASSQGQGLISTEAFF
V gene: TRBV14
D gene: TRBD1
clone size: .
J gene: TRBJ1-1

CDR3 DNA: TGTGCCAGTAAAAATTTTGCGGCAGCCTACGAGCAGTACTTC
CDR3 protein: CASKNFAAAYEQYF
V gene: TRBV19
D gene: .
clone size: .
J gene: TRBJ2-7

CDR3 DNA: TGTGCCAGCAGCTTAACGGCCGCCCGGGGGGAGCAGTACTTC
CDR3 protein: CASSLTAARGEQYF
V gene: TRBV7-9
D gene: .
clone size: .
J gene: TRBJ2-7

CDR3 DNA: TGTGCCAGCAGTAAAACGGGGAACGGCAATCAGCCCCAGCATTTT
CDR3 protein: CASSKTGNGNQPQHF
V gene: TRBV2
D gene: .
clone size: .
J gene: TRBJ1-5

CDR3 DNA: TGCGCCAGCAGCCAAACGCTGTTCAGTGGGCAGTACTTC
CDR3 protein: CASSQTLFSGQYF
V gene: TRBV4-1
D gene: .
clone size: .
J gene: TRBJ2-7

CDR3 DNA: TGTGCTAGTGTCATCCTCGGAGGGGCTGAAGCTTTCTTT
CDR3 protein: CASVILGGAEAFF
V gene: TRBV12-5
D gene: .
clone size: .
J gene: TRBJ1-1

CDR3 DNA: TGTGCCAGTAGTATAGGTGGGACACATAATCAGCCCCAGCATTTT
CDR3 protein: CASSIGGTHNQPQHF
V gene: TRBV19
D gene: .
clone size: .
J gene: TRBJ1-5

CDR3 DNA: TGTGCCTCGTCCCGAGCCGGGACGCAGATCACAGATACGCAGTATTTT
CDR3 protein: CASSRAGTQITDTQYF
V gene: TRBV30
D gene: .
clone size: .
J gene: TRBJ2-3